Detailed here is one TCR beta chain. The sample belongs to a study of blood T cell repertoires in COVID-19. Per the study methods: Reference gene primer amplification in the assay estimated nucleated cell counts. Libraries were prepared by immunoSEQ multiplex PCR; TCRdb keeps only in-frame clonotypes and omits some of them. V and J calls and clone size are as listed in that table; D and trimming were resolved from the DNA. The sample lists roughly 21,000 clones, 75% to 90% occurring once. V gave up 5 bases and J gave up 0 bases, with 5 bases separating them. The CDR3 consists of 14 residues. Per germline, CDR1 SNHLY and CDR2 FYNNEI.

This rearrangement joins TRBV2 to TRBJ2-6; D remains ambiguous. The sequenced sample consisted of peripheral blood. The clonotype comes from a human donor with acute or convalescent COVID-19. The donor label of this sample is uncertain. The chain's CDR3 is CASSPSSGANVLTF. For the CDR3, the DNA is TGTGCCAGCAGTCCTAGCTCTGGGGCCAACGTCCTGACTTTC.